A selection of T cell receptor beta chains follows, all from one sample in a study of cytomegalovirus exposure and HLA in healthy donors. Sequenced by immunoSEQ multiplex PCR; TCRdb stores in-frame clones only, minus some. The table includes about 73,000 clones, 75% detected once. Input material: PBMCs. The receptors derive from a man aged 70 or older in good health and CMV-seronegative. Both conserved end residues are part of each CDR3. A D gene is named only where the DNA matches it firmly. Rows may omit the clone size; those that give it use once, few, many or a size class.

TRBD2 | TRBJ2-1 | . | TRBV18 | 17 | CASSPPAGTSVWNEQFF | TGTGCCAGCTCACCGCCGGCCGGGACTAGCGTTTGGAATGAGCAGTTCTTC
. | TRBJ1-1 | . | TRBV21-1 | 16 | CASSKAKGLRNTEAFF | TGTGCCAGCAGCAAAGCAAAGGGGCTGAGGAACACTGAAGCTTTCTTT
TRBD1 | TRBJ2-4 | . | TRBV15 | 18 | CATSRLPGTGVSKNIQYF | TGTGCCACCAGCAGACTCCCCGGGACAGGGGTGTCCAAAAACATTCAGTACTTC
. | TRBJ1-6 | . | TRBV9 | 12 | CASSVGESPLHF | TGTGCCAGCAGCGTAGGTGAAAGCCCCCTCCACTTT
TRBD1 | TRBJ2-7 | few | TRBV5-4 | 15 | CASSLARDRGYEQYF | TGTGCCAGCAGCTTGGCCCGGGACAGGGGCTACGAGCAGTACTTC
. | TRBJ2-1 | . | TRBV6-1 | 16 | CASSVDSESSYNEQFF | TGTGCCAGCAGTGTCGACAGCGAAAGCTCCTACAATGAGCAGTTCTTC
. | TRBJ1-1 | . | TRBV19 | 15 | CASSIEGAANTEAFF | TGTGCCAGTAGTATAGAGGGGGCCGCGAACACTGAAGCTTTCTTT
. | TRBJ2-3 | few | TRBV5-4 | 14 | CASSLGGITDTQYF | TGTGCCAGCAGCTTGGGCGGGATCACAGATACGCAGTATTTT
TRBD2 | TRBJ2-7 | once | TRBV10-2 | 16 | CASSLLLAGSSYEQYF | TGCGCCAGCAGCCTACTCTTAGCGGGGAGCTCCTACGAGCAGTACTTC
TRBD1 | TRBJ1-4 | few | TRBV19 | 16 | CASTDRTGDPNEKLFF | TGTGCCAGTACCGACAGGACAGGGGATCCTAATGAAAAACTGTTTTTT
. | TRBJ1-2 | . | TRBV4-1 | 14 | CASSQEARNYGYTF | TGCGCCAGCAGCCAAGAAGCGCGTAACTATGGCTACACCTTC
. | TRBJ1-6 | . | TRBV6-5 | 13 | CATGGGVNSPLHF | TGTGCCACCGGAGGGGGGGTAAATTCACCCCTCCACTTT
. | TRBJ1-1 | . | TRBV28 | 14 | CASSFRGGNTEAFF | TGTGCCAGCAGCTTTCGGGGGGGCAACACTGAAGCTTTCTTT
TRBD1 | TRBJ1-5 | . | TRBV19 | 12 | CASSGQDQPQHF | TGTGCCAGTAGTGGACAGGACCAGCCCCAGCATTTT
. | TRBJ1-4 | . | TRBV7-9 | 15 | CASTSNGRGDEKLFF | TGTGCCAGCACCTCAAACGGGCGGGGTGATGAAAAACTGTTTTTT
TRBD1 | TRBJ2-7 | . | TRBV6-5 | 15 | CASSYLGTGVGEQYF | TGTGCCAGCAGTTACCTCGGGACAGGGGTAGGCGAGCAGTACTTC
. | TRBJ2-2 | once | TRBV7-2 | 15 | CASSLGYRTTGELFF | TGTGCCAGCAGCTTAGGGTACAGAACCACCGGGGAGCTGTTTTTT
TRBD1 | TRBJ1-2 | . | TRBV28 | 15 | CASSPTGTGNYGYTF | TGTGCCAGCAGCCCCACCGGGACAGGGAACTATGGCTACACCTTC
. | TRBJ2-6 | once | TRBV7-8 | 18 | CASSLEGPGLAGANVLTF | TGTGCCAGCAGCTTAGAAGGTCCGGGTCTAGCTGGGGCCAACGTCCTGACTTTC
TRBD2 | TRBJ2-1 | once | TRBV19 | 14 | CASSIGSGGREQFF | TGTGCCAGTAGTATAGGGTCGGGGGGGCGTGAGCAGTTCTTC
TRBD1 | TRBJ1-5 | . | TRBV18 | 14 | CASSPQGAGQPQHF | TGTGCCAGCTCACCCCAGGGGGCAGGACAGCCCCAGCATTTT
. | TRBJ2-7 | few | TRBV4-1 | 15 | CASSQGFGDSYEQYF | TGCGCCAGCAGCCAGGGTTTCGGAGACTCCTACGAGCAGTACTTC
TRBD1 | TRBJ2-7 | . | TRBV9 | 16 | CASSPTGGGLSYEQYF | TGTGCCAGCAGCCCAACAGGGGGTGGCTTGTCCTACGAGCAGTACTTC
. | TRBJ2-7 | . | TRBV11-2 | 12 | CASSLTRNKQYF | TGTGCCAGCAGCTTAACCAGAAACAAGCAGTACTTC
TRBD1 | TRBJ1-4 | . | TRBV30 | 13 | CAWSGDSNEKLFF | TGTGCCTGGAGTGGGGACAGTAATGAAAAACTGTTTTTT
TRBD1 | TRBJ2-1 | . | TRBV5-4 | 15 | CASSTSPGQGASPFF | TGTGCCAGCAGCACCTCGCCGGGACAGGGGGCGTCCCCGTTCTTC
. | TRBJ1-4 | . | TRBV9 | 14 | CASSAQGGEEKLFF | TGTGCCAGCAGCGCACAGGGCGGTGAGGAAAAACTGTTTTTT
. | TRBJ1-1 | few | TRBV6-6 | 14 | CASSYSGGVTEAFF | TGTGCCAGCAGTTACTCGGGGGGAGTCACTGAAGCTTTCTTT
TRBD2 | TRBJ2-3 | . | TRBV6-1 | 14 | CASSTSGSIDTQYF | TGTGCCAGCAGTACTAGCGGGAGTATAGATACGCAGTATTTT
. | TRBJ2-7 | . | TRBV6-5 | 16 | CASSYSAPATGPEQYF | TGTGCCAGCAGTTACTCGGCCCCGGCGACAGGACCCGAGCAGTACTTC
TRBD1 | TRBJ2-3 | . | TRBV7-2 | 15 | CASSLGQVGADTQYF | TGTGCCAGCAGCCTCGGACAGGTTGGCGCAGATACGCAGTATTTT
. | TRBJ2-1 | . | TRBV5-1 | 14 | CASRRGDTDNEQFF | TGCGCCAGCAGGAGAGGGGACACAGACAATGAGCAGTTCTTC
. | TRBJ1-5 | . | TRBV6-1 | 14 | CASWEGSSNQPQHF | TGTGCCAGCTGGGAGGGATCTAGCAATCAGCCCCAGCATTTT
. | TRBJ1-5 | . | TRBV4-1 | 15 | CASSQEAISNQPQHF | TGCGCCAGCAGCCAAGAAGCCATTAGCAATCAGCCCCAGCATTTT
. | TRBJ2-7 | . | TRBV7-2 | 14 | CASSLGGEGYEQYF | TGTGCCAGCAGCTTAGGGGGAGAAGGCTACGAGCAGTACTTC
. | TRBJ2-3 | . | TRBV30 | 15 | CAWSVWDSWPDTQYF | TGTGCCTGGAGTGTATGGGACTCCTGGCCAGATACGCAGTATTTT
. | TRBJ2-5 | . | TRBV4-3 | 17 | CASRGGGGMVVQETQYF | TGCGCCAGTAGGGGGGGTGGGGGGATGGTTGTACAAGAGACCCAGTACTTC